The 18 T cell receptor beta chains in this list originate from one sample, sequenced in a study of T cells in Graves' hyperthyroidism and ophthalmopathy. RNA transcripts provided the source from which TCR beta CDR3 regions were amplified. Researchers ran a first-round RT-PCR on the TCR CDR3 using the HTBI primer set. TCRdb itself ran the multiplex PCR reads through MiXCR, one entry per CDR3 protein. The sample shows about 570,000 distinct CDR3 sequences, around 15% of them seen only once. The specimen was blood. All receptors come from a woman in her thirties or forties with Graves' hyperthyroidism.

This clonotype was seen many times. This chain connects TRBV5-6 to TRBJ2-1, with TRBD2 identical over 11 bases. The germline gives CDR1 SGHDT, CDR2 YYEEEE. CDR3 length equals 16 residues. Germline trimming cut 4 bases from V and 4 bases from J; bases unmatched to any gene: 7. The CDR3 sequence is CASSLERLAGYNEQFF. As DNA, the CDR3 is TGTGCCAGCAGCCTGGAGAGACTAGCGGGGTACAATGAGCAGTTCTTC.

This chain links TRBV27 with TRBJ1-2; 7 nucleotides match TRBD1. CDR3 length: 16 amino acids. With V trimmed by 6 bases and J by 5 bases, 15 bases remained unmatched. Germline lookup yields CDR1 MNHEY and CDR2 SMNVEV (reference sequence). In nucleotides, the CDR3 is TGTGCCAGCAGGGCTCTGACAGGGATCGGATGGTATGGCTACACCTTC. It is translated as CASRALTGIGWYGYTF.

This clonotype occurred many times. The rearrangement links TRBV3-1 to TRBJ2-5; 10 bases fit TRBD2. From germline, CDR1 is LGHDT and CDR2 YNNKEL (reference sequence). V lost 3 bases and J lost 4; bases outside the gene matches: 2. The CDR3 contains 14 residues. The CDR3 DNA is TGTGCCAGCAGCCATAGCGGGGGGAGAGAGACCCAGTACTTC. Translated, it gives CASSHSGGRETQYF.

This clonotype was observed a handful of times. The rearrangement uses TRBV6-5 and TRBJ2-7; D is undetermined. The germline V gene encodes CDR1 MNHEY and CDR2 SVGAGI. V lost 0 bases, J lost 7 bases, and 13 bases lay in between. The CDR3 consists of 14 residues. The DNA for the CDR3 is TGTGCCAGCAGTTACTCAGGACCCCGAAAGGAGCAGTACTTC. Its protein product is CASSYSGPRKEQYF.

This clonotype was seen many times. CDR3 residues: CASSSEASGGPEQFF. CDR3 DNA: TGCGCCAGCAGCTCGGAGGCTAGTGGGGGTCCTGAGCAGTTCTTC. V usage is TRBV5-1 and J usage is TRBJ2-1; TRBD1 or TRBD2 may be the D gene (5 bases each). The germline V gene encodes CDR1 SGHRS and CDR2 YFSETQ. This CDR3 region has 15 residues. The V and J ends lost 3 bases and 9 bases respectively, with 19 bases between them.

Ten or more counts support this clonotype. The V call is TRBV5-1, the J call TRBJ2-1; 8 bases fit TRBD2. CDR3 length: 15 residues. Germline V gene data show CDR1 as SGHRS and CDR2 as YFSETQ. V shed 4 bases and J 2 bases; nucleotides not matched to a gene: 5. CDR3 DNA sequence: TGCGCCAGCAGCACGCGAGCGGGAGCCTACAATGAGCAGTTCTTC. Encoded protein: CASSTRAGAYNEQFF. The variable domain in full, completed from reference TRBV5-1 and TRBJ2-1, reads KAGVTQTPRYLIKTRGQQVTLSCSPISGHRSVSWYQQTPGQGLQFLFEYFSETQRNKGNFPGRFSGRQFSNSRSEMNVSTLELGDSALYLCASSTRAGAYNEQFFGPGTRLTVL.

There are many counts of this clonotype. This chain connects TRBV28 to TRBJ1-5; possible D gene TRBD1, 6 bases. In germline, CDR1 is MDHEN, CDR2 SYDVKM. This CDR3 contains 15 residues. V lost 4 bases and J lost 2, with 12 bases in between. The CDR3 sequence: CASSSAGAGNQPQHF. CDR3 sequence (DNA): TGTGCCAGCAGTTCGGCGGGGGCCGGCAATCAGCCCCAGCATTTT. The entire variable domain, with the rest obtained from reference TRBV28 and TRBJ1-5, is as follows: DVKVTQSSRYLVKRTGEKVFLECVQDMDHENMFWYRQDPGLGLRLIYFSYDVKMKEKGDIPEGYSVSREKKERFSLILESASTNQTSMYLCASSSAGAGNQPQHFGDGTRLSIL.

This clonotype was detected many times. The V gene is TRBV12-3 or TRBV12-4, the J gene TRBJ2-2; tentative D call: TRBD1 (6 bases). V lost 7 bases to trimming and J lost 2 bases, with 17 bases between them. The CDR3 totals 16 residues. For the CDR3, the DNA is TGTGCCAGCACACCCGGGACACCACTTAACACCGGGGAGCTGTTTTTT. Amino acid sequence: CASTPGTPLNTGELFF.

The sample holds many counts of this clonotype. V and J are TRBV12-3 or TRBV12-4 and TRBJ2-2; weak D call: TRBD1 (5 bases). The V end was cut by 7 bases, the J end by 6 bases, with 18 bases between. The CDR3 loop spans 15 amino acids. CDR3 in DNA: TGTGCCAGCACCCTTTTAAGGGGTTTGGCCGGGGAGCTGTTTTTT. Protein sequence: CASTLLRGLAGELFF.

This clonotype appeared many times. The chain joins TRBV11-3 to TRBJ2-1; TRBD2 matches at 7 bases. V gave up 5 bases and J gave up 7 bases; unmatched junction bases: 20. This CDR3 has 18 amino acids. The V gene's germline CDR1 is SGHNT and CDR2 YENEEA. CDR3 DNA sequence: TGTGCCAGCAGCCCTACTATCTTAGCCGGGGAGGGAAAGAATGAGCAGTTCTTC. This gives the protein CASSPTILAGEGKNEQFF.

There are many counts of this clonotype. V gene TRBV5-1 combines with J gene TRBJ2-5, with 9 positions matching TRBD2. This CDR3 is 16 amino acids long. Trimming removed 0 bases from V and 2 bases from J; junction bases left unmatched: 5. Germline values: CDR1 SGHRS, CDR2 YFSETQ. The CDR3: CASSLEGLAGQETQYF. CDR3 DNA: TGCGCCAGCAGCTTGGAGGGACTAGCAGGACAAGAGACCCAGTACTTC. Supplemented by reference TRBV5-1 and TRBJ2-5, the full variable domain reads KAGVTQTPRYLIKTRGQQVTLSCSPISGHRSVSWYQQTPGQGLQFLFEYFSETQRNKGNFPGRFSGRQFSNSRSEMNVSTLELGDSALYLCASSLEGLAGQETQYFGPGTRLLVL.

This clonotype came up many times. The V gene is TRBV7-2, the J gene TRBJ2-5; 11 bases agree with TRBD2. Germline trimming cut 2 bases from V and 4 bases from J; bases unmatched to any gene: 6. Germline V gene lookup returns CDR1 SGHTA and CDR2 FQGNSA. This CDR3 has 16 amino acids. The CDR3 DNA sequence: TGTGCCAGCAGCTTACGTTTCCTAGCGGGAGGAGAGACCCAGTACTTC. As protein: CASSLRFLAGGETQYF.

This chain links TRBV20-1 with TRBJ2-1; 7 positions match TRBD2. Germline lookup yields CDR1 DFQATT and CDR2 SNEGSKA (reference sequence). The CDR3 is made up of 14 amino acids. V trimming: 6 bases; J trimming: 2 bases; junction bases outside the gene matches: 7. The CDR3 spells CSAAERGPYNEQFF. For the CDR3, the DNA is TGCAGTGCCGCAGAGCGGGGCCCCTACAATGAGCAGTTCTTC.

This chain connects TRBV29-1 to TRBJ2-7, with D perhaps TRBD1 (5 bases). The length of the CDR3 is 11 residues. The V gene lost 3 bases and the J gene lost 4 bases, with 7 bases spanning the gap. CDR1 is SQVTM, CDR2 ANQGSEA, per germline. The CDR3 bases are TGCAGCGTTGAGGGGCTGTACGAGCAGTACTTC. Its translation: CSVEGLYEQYF.

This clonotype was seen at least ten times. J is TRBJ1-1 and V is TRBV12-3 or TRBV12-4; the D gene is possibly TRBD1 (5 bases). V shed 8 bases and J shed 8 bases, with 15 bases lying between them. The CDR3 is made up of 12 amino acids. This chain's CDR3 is CASAPGTGEAFF. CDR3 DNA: TGTGCCAGCGCCCCCGGGACCGGCGAAGCTTTCTTT.

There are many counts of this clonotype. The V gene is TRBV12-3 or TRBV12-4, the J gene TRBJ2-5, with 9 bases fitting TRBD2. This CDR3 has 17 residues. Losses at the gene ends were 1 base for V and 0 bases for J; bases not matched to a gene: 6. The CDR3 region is CASSLGLAGMYQETQYF. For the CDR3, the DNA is TGTGCCAGCAGTTTAGGTCTAGCGGGAATGTACCAAGAGACCCAGTACTTC.

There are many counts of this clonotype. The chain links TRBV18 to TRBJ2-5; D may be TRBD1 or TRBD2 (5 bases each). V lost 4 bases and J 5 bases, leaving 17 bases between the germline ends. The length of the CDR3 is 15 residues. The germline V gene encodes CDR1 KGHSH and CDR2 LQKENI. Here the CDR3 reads CASSLWGLVRETQYF. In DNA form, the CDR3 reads TGTGCCAGCTCACTGTGGGGGTTGGTGAGGGAGACCCAGTACTTC. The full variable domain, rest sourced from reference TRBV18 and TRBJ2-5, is NAGVMQNPRHLVRRRGQEARLRCSPMKGHSHVYWYRQLPEEGLKFMVYLQKENIIDESGMPKERFSAEFPKEGPSILRIQQVVRGDSAAYFCASSLWGLVRETQYFGPGTRLLVL.

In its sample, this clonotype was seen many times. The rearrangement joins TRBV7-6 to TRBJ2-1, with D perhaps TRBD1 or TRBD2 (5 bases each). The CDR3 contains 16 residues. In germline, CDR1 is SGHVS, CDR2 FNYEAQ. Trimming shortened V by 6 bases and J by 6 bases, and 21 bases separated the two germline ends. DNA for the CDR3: TGTGCCAGCAGAGACTCCGGGCCCCGGGGCGGCAATGAGCAGTTCTTC. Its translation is CASRDSGPRGGNEQFF.